This section outlines one TCR beta chain sequence together with its context. Its antigen remains unidentified. There are no base qualities to consult, and no much larger clone falls within one base. The source of the sample is a study of blood T cell repertoires in COVID-19 (dated by TCRdb to 2020 to 2021). A note on the overall study: Samples from collaborators originated in the United States, Italy and Spain and spanned both the acute and convalescent phases of COVID-19. The material from the prospective study consisted of cDNA or gDNA derived from T cells, B-cell-depleted T cells, or PBMCs. Deeply sampled blood TCRbeta repertoires from subjects exposed to, actively infected with, or recovered from COVID-19 were included in the dataset. The repertoires were released in a freely available public database intended as a resource for research on the immune response to SARS-CoV-2. The samples were drawn from the first 160 participants of the ongoing ImmuneRACE study and from 1,200 or so subjects provided by 6 global collaborators. A de-identified subject ID, COVID-19 status, age in years and sex were almost always included in the sample metadata. Where available, HLA class I and class II types were obtained from metadata supplied by the sample provider rather than from assay-based typing. What the study reported, not specific to this receptor: Clinical and demographic metadata were provided uncurated, with the amount varying by source and participant.

The CDR3 runs 15 amino acids, cysteine and phenylalanine included. The CDR3 DNA has 45 bases and is translated from base 1. CDR1 and CDR2 are read off the germline V gene (reference sequence) as SEHNR and FQNEAQ. V and J are truncated by 5 bases and 0 bases respectively, leaving an intervening sequence of 12 bases. Participants in the prospective study were aged roughly 18 to 90 years, lived in about two dozen United States geographic areas, and enrolled through a virtual design. In the prospective study, participants were assigned to cohorts based on the clinical history participants reported in a screening survey and a study questionnaire. For ImmuneRACE Cohort 3, a participant was defined as recovered based on two consecutive negative NP/OP PCR tests, clearance by a healthcare professional, or resolution of symptoms. In the prospective study, mobile phlebotomists collected whole blood, serum and a nasopharyngeal or oropharyngeal swab from each participant. Over a roughly two-month period, participants in the prospective study had the option of providing additional blood draws and questionnaires. Before DNA extraction, prospective study blood samples were shipped either frozen or at room temperature.

TCRbeta CDR3 regions were amplified from genomic DNA by means of the immunoSEQ Assay, a bias-controlled multiplex PCR. The study's own analysis went as follows. Nucleated cell counts per sample were estimated from amplification of reference gene primers within the assay. Sequence reads were collapsed and filtered to measure the absolute abundance of every unique TCRbeta CDR3 rearrangement. Productive Simpson clonality was computed per sample as the square root of Simpson's diversity index over productive rearrangements. What TCRdb holds here is the immuneACCESS table cut down to in-frame rearrangements. Part of the clones is not present; checked against another copy, under half of the missing clones reflect an unresolved V gene, and the others are unexplained. That table gives V, J and clone size, and the DNA gave D and trimming. The sample table records 250,000 to 350,000 clones; 70% to 90% of these occur just once. Of the sample, about 4.3% is held by the ten largest clones.

The rearrangement combines TRBV7-9 with TRBJ2-3; the D gene cannot be resolved reliably. Sequenced sample: PBMCs or T cells enriched from blood (not recorded which). The sequence derives from a woman in her 30s who had recovered from COVID-19. Here the CDR3 is given as CASSHYLSSTDTQYF. The nucleotides read TGTGCCAGCAGCCATTACTTGTCTAGCACAGATACGCAGTATTTT.